Below, one TCR beta chain is given with its context. Its antigen is as yet unknown. This sample was taken from a study of T cell responses to AZD1222 COVID-19 vaccine. In germline, CDR1 is SGHNT, CDR2 YYREEE (reference sequence). V lost 2 bases and J lost 6; bases outside the gene matches: 3. CDR3 length: 13 amino acids. Points from the study as a whole: Two AZD1222 administrations were followed by greater Spike-specific TCR breadth and depth.

Repertoires were generated with immunoSEQ multiplex PCR, while TCRdb's copy carries only in-frame clones and drops some. The profile shows under 200,000 clones, 92% of them singletons. The sequencing used peripheral blood, collected on day 0 of MenACWY control vaccination. The chain combines TRBV5-4 with TRBJ1-2, with 8 positions matching TRBD1. This TCR was sampled from an adult in good health. The CDR3 is CASSFPGGDGYTF. DNA of the CDR3: TGTGCCAGCAGCTTTCCAGGGGGCGATGGCTACACCTTC.